These 32 T cell receptor beta chains were sequenced from one sample in a study of cytomegalovirus exposure and HLA in healthy donors. The study ran its PCR with 60 Vbeta and 13 Jbeta primers. TCRdb keeps only in-frame clones here, not all; method: immunoSEQ multiplex PCR. The data show 150,000 to 200,000 clones, roughly 84% seen once. The sample was PBMCs. Every receptor here comes from a man under 40 in good health and CMV-seronegative.

The chain is built from TRBV10-2 and TRBJ2-7; TRBD1 agrees at 9 bases. Trimming at V came to 7 bases and at J to 4 bases, leaving 8 bases not matched to a gene. Germline V gives CDR1 WSHSY, CDR2 SAAADI. There are 14 residues in the CDR3. CDR3 in amino acids: CASKQGATWYEQYF. CDR3 bases: TGCGCCAGCAAACAGGGGGCGACTTGGTACGAGCAGTACTTC.

The chain carries TRBV29-1 and TRBJ2-7; D is possibly TRBD1 (6 bases). The germline V and J ends were trimmed by 5 bases and 3 bases, with 11 bases remaining between them. CDR3 length equals 12 residues. The germline V gene has CDR1 SQVTM and CDR2 ANQGSEA. CDR3: CSVSGDLYEQYF. For the CDR3, the DNA is TGCAGCGTTTCAGGGGACCTCTACGAGCAGTACTTC.

The V and J genes are TRBV4-1 and TRBJ2-7, with TRBD2 matching over 9 bases. Germline V gene sequence: CDR1 MGHRA, CDR2 YSYEKL. J was trimmed by 6 bases and V by 2 bases; bases with no gene match: 5. The CDR3 contains 14 residues. This CDR3 is CASSQIAGGSEQYF. Written as DNA, the CDR3 is TGCGCCAGCAGCCAAATCGCGGGGGGGAGCGAGCAGTACTTC.

V gene TRBV5-8 combines with J gene TRBJ2-3; a possible D gene is TRBD2 (5 bases). This CDR3 region has 16 residues. The germline V gene encodes CDR1 SGHTS and CDR2 YDEGEE. Trimming shortened V by 4 bases and J by 0 bases, and 15 bases separated the two germline ends. The CDR3 coding sequence is TGTGCCAGCAGCACGGGATATGGAGACAGCACAGATACGCAGTATTTT. Protein: CASSTGYGDSTDTQYF.

This clone was seen a few times. CDR3 DNA sequence: TGCAGCGTTCTCCCCATTGGGGAGAACGGCTACACCTTC. Translated, it gives CSVLPIGENGYTF. This chain uses TRBV29-1 with TRBJ1-2, with D unresolved. The CDR3 runs 13 residues. The germline V gene has CDR1 SQVTM and CDR2 ANQGSEA. The V gene lost 5 bases and the J gene lost 8 bases, with 18 bases spanning the gap.

This clone was found once. The chain recombines TRBV5-4 with TRBJ2-7; 7 bases agree with TRBD1. The V gene's germline CDR1 is SGHNT and CDR2 YYREEE (reference sequence). CDR3 length equals 14 residues. The ends lost 4 bases at V and 1 base at J; junction bases unmatched: 5. CDR3 amino acids: CASSHGTVSYEQYF. CDR3 sequence (DNA): TGTGCCAGCAGCCACGGGACAGTATCCTACGAGCAGTACTTC.

This clone was counted between two and nine times. CDR3 bases: TGTGCCAGCAGCTTATGGGCAGGGGGAACCAACACTGAAGCTTTCTTT. Translating gives CASSLWAGGTNTEAFF. The chain couples TRBV7-6 to TRBJ1-1; TRBD1 aligns across 7 bases. The germline V gene has CDR1 SGHVS and CDR2 FNYEAQ. The J segment lost 2 bases and the V segment lost 2 bases, leaving 8 bases of the junction unmatched. This CDR3 is 16 amino acids long.

V and J are TRBV5-8 and TRBJ2-1; 12 bases align to TRBD2. Germline V gives CDR1 SGHTS, CDR2 YDEGEE. CDR3 length equals 14 residues. V was pared by 5 bases and J by 13 bases, with 10 bases of the junction left unmatched. The DNA of the CDR3 is TGTGCCAGCAGTTATCGGACTAGCGGGGTGCGTCAGTTCTTC. As protein: CASSYRTSGVRQFF.

This chain links TRBV5-1 with TRBJ2-5; D may be TRBD1 (6 bases). Germline V gene lookup returns CDR1 SGHRS and CDR2 YFSETQ. The CDR3 spans 13 residues. Deletions cut 3 bases from V and 6 bases from J, with 12 bases between. Written as DNA, the CDR3 is TGCGCCAGCAGCTATCAGGGGCCGCAGACCCAGTACTTC. This encodes CASSYQGPQTQYF.

The V and J genes are TRBV12-5 and TRBJ2-5; D is possibly TRBD2 (7 bases). The V end lost 0 bases, the J end lost 9 bases, and 11 bases lay between the germline ends. The length of the CDR3 is 13 residues. Germline V gene lookup returns CDR1 LGHNT and CDR2 FRNRAP. Here the CDR3 DNA reads TGTGCTAGTGGTTTGGTGGGGGGGGCGGCCCAGTACTTC. It is translated as CASGLVGGAAQYF.

The CDR3 spells CASNPLGGKNTEAFF. CDR3 coding DNA: TGTGCCAGCAACCCTTTAGGAGGGAAGAACACTGAAGCTTTCTTT. The genes are TRBV6-5 and TRBJ1-1; D not certain. There are 15 residues in the CDR3. V dropped 7 bases and J dropped 1 base, with 16 bases sitting between them. In germline, CDR1 is MNHEY, CDR2 SVGAGI.

This clone was observed once. The J gene is TRBJ1-1, the V gene TRBV28; 7 bases are a match to TRBD1. The CDR3 extends over 14 amino acids. Germline CDR1 MDHEN, CDR2 SYDVKM. With V trimmed by 7 bases and J by 0 bases, 5 bases remained unmatched. The CDR3 here is CASTPDRLNTEAFF. Here the CDR3 DNA reads TGTGCCAGCACCCCGGACAGGTTGAACACTGAAGCTTTCTTT.

V and J are TRBV28 and TRBJ2-7, with D unclear. The V end was cut by 2 bases, the J end by 6 bases, with 11 bases between. Germline loops: CDR1 MDHEN, CDR2 SYDVKM. The CDR3 consists of 13 residues. For the CDR3, the DNA is TGTGCCAGCAGTTTAGCCGCTCTATTCGAGCAGTACTTC. Translated, it gives CASSLAALFEQYF.

The gene calls are TRBV15 and TRBJ1-3; TRBD1 is a possible D gene (5 bases). The CDR3 consists of 15 residues. V lost 0 bases and J lost 1, with 7 bases in between. Germline-derived CDR1 and CDR2 are LNHNV and YYDKDF (reference sequence). The CDR3 nucleotides are TGTGCCACCAGCAGAGATAAGGGGTCTGGAAACACCATATATTTT. Translation: CATSRDKGSGNTIYF. Using reference TRBV15 and TRBJ1-3 for the parts outside the CDR3, the full variable domain is DAMVIQNPRYQVTQFGKPVTLSCSQTLNHNVMYWYQQKSSQAPKLLFHYYDKDFNNEADTPDNFQSRRPNTSFCFLDIRSPGLGDTAMYLCATSRDKGSGNTIYFGEGSWLTVV.

A single count supports this clone. The rearrangement uses TRBV4-3 and TRBJ2-7; 11 nucleotides match TRBD2. With 3 bases clipped from V and 1 base from J, the junction kept 5 bases outside the gene matches. CDR1 LGHNA and CDR2 YSLEER come from the germline V gene. This CDR3 is 16 amino acids long. The CDR3 region is CASSHGGTSGSYEQYF. In DNA, the CDR3 is TGCGCCAGCAGCCACGGCGGGACTAGCGGTTCCTACGAGCAGTACTTC.

CDR3 sequence: CASRRASSAYEQYF. CDR3 DNA: TGTGCCAGCAGGCGGGCCAGCTCAGCCTACGAGCAGTACTTC. J is TRBJ2-7 and V is TRBV27, with a possible D match to TRBD2 (5 bases). CDR3 length: 14 residues. Looked up from germline, CDR1 is MNHEY and CDR2 is SMNVEV (reference sequence). V was cut by 6 bases and J by 2 bases, with 14 bases left in between.

The chain joins TRBV4-1 to TRBJ1-2; D unresolved. This CDR3 contains 16 residues. The germline V gene encodes CDR1 MGHRA and CDR2 YSYEKL. Trimming cost V 3 bases and J 4 bases, with 18 bases left between them. The CDR3 loop is CASSHLLSYRAYGYTF. As DNA, the CDR3 is TGCGCCAGCAGCCACCTCCTTTCTTACAGAGCCTATGGCTACACCTTC.

The chain couples TRBV20-1 to TRBJ1-1; no firm D call. The CDR3 covers 11 residues. The germline gives CDR1 DFQATT, CDR2 SNEGSKA (reference sequence). V was clipped by 3 bases and J by 4 bases, with 6 bases between them. CDR3 loop: CSARVGTEAFF. CDR3 in DNA: TGCAGTGCTAGGGTCGGCACTGAAGCTTTCTTT.

In its sample, this clone was seen a few times. This rearrangement joins TRBV5-8 to TRBJ1-1, with D unresolved. Trimming stripped 0 bases from V and 0 bases from J, with 6 bases between. Germline CDR1 is SGHTS and CDR2 is YDEGEE. CDR3 length: 14 amino acids. CDR3 amino acids: CASSLVPLNTEAFF. Here the CDR3 DNA reads TGTGCCAGCAGCTTGGTCCCCTTGAACACTGAAGCTTTCTTT.

The chain combines TRBV2 with TRBJ1-4, with TRBD1 matching over 9 bases. The CDR3 is 18 amino acids. V gave up 4 bases and J gave up 7 bases; unmatched junction bases: 16. CDR1 SNHLY and CDR2 FYNNEI come from the germline V gene. Written as DNA, the CDR3 is TGTGCCAGCAGTGCGGGGGGGACAGGGCCTCTTGAGAGTGAAAAACTGTTTTTT. The encoded protein is CASSAGGTGPLESEKLFF.

The chain couples TRBV7-8 to TRBJ2-5, with 7 positions matching TRBD1. This CDR3 has 16 amino acids. Germline V CDR1 and CDR2: SGHVS, FQNEAQ. Unmatched junction bases numbered 14, after V lost 8 bases and J lost 2 bases. Here the CDR3 reads CASGAPKTGPQETQYF. The CDR3 coding sequence is TGTGCCAGCGGGGCTCCCAAGACAGGGCCACAAGAGACCCAGTACTTC. Drawing the rest from reference TRBV7-8 and TRBJ2-5, the complete variable domain is GAGVSQSPRYKVAKRGQDVALRCDPISGHVSLFWYQQALGQGPEFLTYFQNEAQLDKSGLPSDRFFAERPEGSVSTLKIQRTQQEDSAVYLCASGAPKTGPQETQYFGPGTRLLVL.

The V call is TRBV7-2, the J call TRBJ1-3; D possibly corresponds to TRBD1 (6 bases). The CDR3 runs 15 residues. V was pared by 1 base and J by 4 bases, with 11 bases between. Per germline, CDR1 SGHTA and CDR2 FQGNSA. This chain's CDR3 is CASSLVGTPGNTIYF. The CDR3 DNA reads as TGTGCCAGCAGCTTAGTGGGGACACCAGGAAACACCATATATTTT.

The chain employs TRBV9 and TRBJ2-7; D possibly corresponds to TRBD2 (6 bases). The V gene lost 0 bases and the J gene lost 6 bases, with 13 bases spanning the gap. Germline V gene lookup returns CDR1 SGDLS and CDR2 YYNGEE. The CDR3 is made up of 14 amino acids. CDR3 loop: CASSVGLGAFEQYF. CDR3 sequence (DNA): TGTGCCAGCAGCGTAGGACTAGGGGCCTTCGAGCAGTACTTC.

The CDR3 bases are TGTGCCAGCAGTTTATTCCCGACAGGGCCGAACACTGAAGCTTTCTTT. The encoded protein is CASSLFPTGPNTEAFF. The genes are TRBV27 and TRBJ1-1; 7 positions agree with TRBD1. The CDR3 is 16 residues long. V was pared by 1 base and J by 1 base, with 6 bases of the junction left unmatched. CDR1 and CDR2 (germline): MNHEY, SMNVEV (reference sequence).

The CDR3 DNA reads as TGCGCCAGCAGCTTTACAGGCAAGAGCACCTACGAGCAGTACTTC. This sequence encodes CASSFTGKSTYEQYF. The chain uses TRBV5-1 and TRBJ2-7; weak D call: TRBD1 (5 bases). V was trimmed by 2 bases and J by 2 bases, leaving 14 bases between them. Per germline, CDR1 SGHRS and CDR2 YFSETQ. This CDR3 has 15 residues.

V gene TRBV4-2 combines with J gene TRBJ1-2, with a weak D call TRBD1 (6 bases). Trimming took off 11 bases at V and 3 bases at J, with 13 bases between the two ends. CDR3 length: 12 residues. Germline V gives CDR1 LGHNA, CDR2 YNFKEQ. The chain's CDR3 is CAVRGADYGYTF. CDR3 bases: TGTGCCGTGCGGGGGGCGGACTATGGCTACACCTTC.

The rearrangement joins TRBV4-2 to TRBJ2-1, with 10 positions matching TRBD2. Trimming cost V 2 bases and J 3 bases; bases outside gene matches: 4. The germline V gene has CDR1 LGHNA and CDR2 YNFKEQ. The length of the CDR3 is 16 residues. This CDR3 reads CASSQNGLADYNEQFF. Written as DNA, the CDR3 is TGTGCCAGCAGCCAAAACGGACTAGCGGACTACAATGAGCAGTTCTTC.

The chain links TRBV5-5 to TRBJ2-3; 16 nucleotides align to TRBD2. Germline V gene data show CDR1 as SGHKS and CDR2 as YYEKEE (reference sequence). The CDR3 has 17 amino acids. V lost 3 bases, J lost 4 bases, and 5 bases stayed unmatched. In DNA form, the CDR3 reads TGTGCCAGCAGCTCCGGGACTAGCGGGAGGGGGGCAGATACGCAGTATTTT. It yields the protein CASSSGTSGRGADTQYF.

The chain couples TRBV18 to TRBJ2-2; a possible D gene is TRBD1 (6 bases). The CDR3 spans 16 residues. V was pared by 3 bases and J by 6 bases, with 17 bases between. Germline V gives CDR1 KGHSH, CDR2 LQKENI. This CDR3 reads CASSPMAGDDAGELFF. CDR3 DNA: TGTGCCAGCTCACCCATGGCAGGGGACGACGCCGGGGAGCTGTTTTTT.

This chain links TRBV28 with TRBJ2-7, with D hard to call. The CDR3 runs to 12 residues. Trimming stripped 3 bases from V and 4 bases from J, with 7 bases between. CDR1 is MDHEN, CDR2 SYDVKM, per germline. The CDR3 region has the DNA TGTGCCAGCAGTTTTGTGTCGTACGAGCAGTACTTC. It yields the protein CASSFVSYEQYF.

The chain combines TRBV15 with TRBJ2-3; 8 bases are a match to TRBD1. V trimming: 3 bases; J trimming: 4 bases; junction bases outside the gene matches: 18. CDR1 LNHNV and CDR2 YYDKDF come from the germline V gene (reference sequence). This CDR3 is built from 19 residues. The CDR3 loop is CATSSQGDRGRGFPDTQYF. DNA for the CDR3: TGTGCCACCAGCAGCCAAGGAGACAGGGGAAGAGGGTTCCCAGATACGCAGTATTTT.

Here the CDR3 reads CASSKLGSGETQYF. Written as DNA, the CDR3 is TGTGCCAGCAGCAAATTAGGTAGCGGAGAGACCCAGTACTTC. The chain employs TRBV21-1 and TRBJ2-5; TRBD2 is the table's D call and was not checked against the DNA. TRBV21-1 is termed a pseudogene. The CDR3 runs to 14 residues.